These 29 T cell receptor beta chains were all obtained from the same sample, sequenced in a study of beta chain features in type 1 diabetes. Expressed TCRB transcripts were sequenced after all isolated RNA was converted to cDNA. Assay used: immunoSEQ multiplex PCR; TCRdb lists only in-frame clones, some missing. The sample lists roughly 610,000 clones, roughly a sixth occurring once. The sample was naive CD4+ T cells from blood. Every receptor here comes from a man aged 18 to 29 in good health.

The J gene is TRBJ2-1, the V gene TRBV11-2, with TRBD1 matching over 8 bases. Per germline, CDR1 SGHAT and CDR2 FQNNGV. The length of the CDR3 is 16 residues. The trim removed 2 bases at V and 4 bases at J, leaving 7 bases unmatched. In DNA form, the CDR3 reads TGTGCCAGCAGCTTAAAAGGCTGGGACAGGTACAATGAGCAGTTCTTC. This codes for CASSLKGWDRYNEQFF.

The V call is TRBV2, the J call TRBJ2-7; D is uncertain. Germline CDR1 SNHLY, CDR2 FYNNEI. The length of the CDR3 is 12 residues. V was trimmed by 6 bases and J by 3 bases, leaving 9 bases between them. Here the CDR3 DNA reads TGTGCCAGCAGCCCAGTAGGCTACGAGCAGTACTTC. Its translation: CASSPVGYEQYF.

The chain couples TRBV7-2 to TRBJ2-7; the D is unclear. Trimming left V 5 bases short and J 5 bases short, with 10 bases between. The CDR3 has 12 amino acids. Germline-derived CDR1 and CDR2 are SGHTA and FQGNSA. Here the CDR3 reads CASSLQRNEQYF. CDR3 DNA sequence: TGTGCCAGCAGCCTACAGCGCAACGAGCAGTACTTC.

The CDR3 spells CASSTPSGSAYNEQFF. As DNA, the CDR3 is TGTGCCAGTAGTACCCCTAGCGGGAGTGCCTACAATGAGCAGTTCTTC. The chain couples TRBV19 to TRBJ2-1; the match to TRBD2 covers 10 bases. CDR1 is LNHDA, CDR2 SQIVND, per germline (reference sequence). The CDR3 is made up of 16 amino acids. V was pared by 4 bases and J by 2 bases, with 5 bases of the junction left unmatched. Looking up the rest from reference TRBV19 and TRBJ2-1 gives the full variable domain: DGGITQSPKYLFRKEGQNVTLSCEQNLNHDAMYWYRQDPGQGLRLIYYSQIVNDFQKGDIAEGYSVSREKKESFPLTVTSAQKNPTAFYLCASSTPSGSAYNEQFFGPGTRLTVL.

This clone came up a few times. The chain has TRBV9 and TRBJ2-7; 7 bases align to TRBD1. Trimming removed 3 bases from V and 2 bases from J; junction bases left unmatched: 5. The CDR3 consists of 14 residues. Germline-derived CDR1 and CDR2 are SGDLS and YYNGEE. The CDR3 spells CASSERQGPYEQYF. CDR3 nucleotide sequence: TGTGCCAGCAGCGAAAGACAGGGACCCTACGAGCAGTACTTC.

The chain has TRBV20-1 and TRBJ1-2; D is unclear. The CDR3 sequence is 9 residues long. Trimming took 3 bases from V and 8 from J, leaving 4 bases between them. Germline V gives CDR1 DFQATT, CDR2 SNEGSKA (reference sequence). The CDR3 bases are TGCAGTGCTAGCCTGGGCTACACCTTC. Protein sequence: CSASLGYTF.

Only a few counts were recorded for this clone. The genes are TRBV10-3 and TRBJ2-2; TRBD2 is a possible D gene (5 bases). The germline V gene encodes CDR1 ENHRY and CDR2 SYGVKD. V was trimmed by 5 bases and J by 0 bases, leaving 19 bases between them. The CDR3 is made up of 18 amino acids. CDR3 sequence: CAISFRDPRVSNTGELFF. The CDR3 coding sequence is TGTGCCATCAGTTTCCGGGATCCCCGCGTTTCGAACACCGGGGAGCTGTTTTTT.

The chain links TRBV7-3 to TRBJ1-1, with 7 bases that match TRBD1. Germline CDR1 and CDR2: SGHTA and FQGTGA. V lost 1 base and J lost 1; bases outside the gene matches: 6. The CDR3 spans 16 residues. CDR3 residues: CASSLNRAGGNTEAFF. The CDR3 nucleotides read TGTGCCAGCAGCTTAAACCGAGCAGGGGGGAACACTGAAGCTTTCTTT. Drawing the rest from reference TRBV7-3 and TRBJ1-1, the complete variable domain is GAGVSQTPSNKVTEKGKYVELRCDPISGHTALYWYRQSLGQGPEFLIYFQGTGAADDSGLPNDRFFAVRPEGSVSTLKIQRTERGDSAVYLCASSLNRAGGNTEAFFGQGTRLTVV.

This clone was counted between two and nine times. This chain links TRBV12-5 with TRBJ2-3; no definite D call. The CDR3 consists of 12 residues. V lost 3 bases and J lost 0, with 1 base in between. Germline V gene sequence: CDR1 LGHNT, CDR2 FRNRAP. CDR3 bases: TGTGCTAGTGGTTTAAGCACAGATACGCAGTATTTT. Protein: CASGLSTDTQYF.

This chain links TRBV10-3 with TRBJ1-2; 7 bases line up with TRBD1. The germline gives CDR1 ENHRY, CDR2 SYGVKD. The CDR3 has 17 amino acids. V lost 8 bases, J lost 4 bases, and 19 bases stayed unmatched. In DNA form, the CDR3 reads TGTGCCATCTACAGTCGGGACAGCCCACGGTCAATCTATGGCTACACCTTC. This gives the protein CAIYSRDSPRSIYGYTF.

The chain joins TRBV5-1 to TRBJ2-1; TRBD2 aligns across 7 bases. J gave up 9 bases and V 4 bases, and 7 bases lay outside the gene matches. This CDR3 contains 13 residues. Germline CDR1 and CDR2: SGHRS and YFSETQ. CDR3 sequence (DNA): TGCGCCAGCAGCGCTGACCCGGGGGGTGAGCAGTTCTTC. It codes for CASSADPGGEQFF.

This clone was seen more than once but under ten times. This sequence joins TRBV5-4 and TRBJ1-2; no firm D call. V was trimmed by 4 bases and J by 6 bases, leaving 13 bases between them. The CDR3 extends over 13 amino acids. Germline CDR1 is SGHNT and CDR2 is YYREEE (reference sequence). CDR3 in DNA: TGTGCCAGCAGCCTGGACCTCAGAGATGGCTACACCTTC. This codes for CASSLDLRDGYTF.

V usage is TRBV18 and J usage is TRBJ1-4, with a possible D match to TRBD1 (6 bases). Germline CDR1 and CDR2: KGHSH and LQKENI. The V end lost 0 bases, the J end lost 7 bases, and 15 bases lay between the germline ends. The CDR3 runs 16 residues. CDR3 residues: CASSPPDRRPGEKLFF. The CDR3 bases are TGTGCCAGCTCACCACCTGACAGGCGGCCTGGTGAAAAACTGTTTTTT.

This chain joins TRBV25-1 and TRBJ2-6, with 10 bases aligning to TRBD1. V gave up 2 bases and J gave up 2 bases; unmatched junction bases: 3. The CDR3 consists of 17 residues. The V gene's germline CDR1 is MGHDK and CDR2 SYGVNS. In nucleotides, the CDR3 is TGTGCCAGCAGTGAAAACGACAGGGGGCCTGGGGCCAACGTCCTGACTTTC. It translates to CASSENDRGPGANVLTF.

This clone showed up just once. The genes are TRBV5-1 and TRBJ1-1; D is perhaps TRBD1 (5 bases). The CDR3 is 14 amino acids. With 0 bases removed from V and 1 base from J, the gap between germline ends came to 7 bases. Germline CDR1 is SGHRS and CDR2 is YFSETQ. This CDR3 is CASSLGGQNTEAFF. DNA of the CDR3: TGCGCCAGCAGCTTGGGAGGACAGAACACTGAAGCTTTCTTT.

The chain links TRBV19 to TRBJ2-7, with 9 positions matching TRBD1. This CDR3 has 15 residues. Germline V CDR1 and CDR2: LNHDA, SQIVND (reference sequence). V gave up 7 bases and J gave up 2 bases; unmatched junction bases: 9. The CDR3 region has the DNA TGTGCCAGTACGCCGACAGGGGGTATGGCCTACGAGCAGTACTTC. Residues: CASTPTGGMAYEQYF.

This clone was counted only a few times. The gene calls are TRBV10-3 and TRBJ2-7, with 12 bases fitting TRBD1. The germline gives CDR1 ENHRY, CDR2 SYGVKD. CDR3 size: 13 residues. V dropped 8 bases and J dropped 5; count of bases not matched to a gene: 4. CDR3 region: CAIGGQGANEQYF. The CDR3 DNA reads as TGTGCCATCGGGGGACAGGGGGCAAACGAGCAGTACTTC.

Only a few counts were recorded for this clone. The chain couples TRBV9 to TRBJ2-5, with 11 bases fitting TRBD1. The germline V gene encodes CDR1 SGDLS and CDR2 YYNGEE. This CDR3 contains 15 residues. With V trimmed by 4 bases and J by 4 bases, 6 bases remained unmatched. CDR3 region: CASSILGQGVETQYF. The CDR3 nucleotides are TGTGCCAGCAGCATTCTGGGACAGGGGGTAGAGACCCAGTACTTC.

The chain recombines TRBV7-3 with TRBJ2-1; no clear D. Trimming pared 5 bases from V and 6 bases from J, leaving 17 bases between. This CDR3 has 15 residues. Germline V gives CDR1 SGHTA, CDR2 FQGTGA. This chain's CDR3 is CASSIGSSHVNEQFF. The CDR3 DNA reads as TGTGCCAGCAGCATAGGGTCTTCCCACGTCAATGAGCAGTTCTTC.

CDR3 coding DNA: TGCGCCAGCAGCTTGGTTGCGGGACTAGGTGCCTACGAGCAGTACTTC. This encodes CASSLVAGLGAYEQYF. The V call is TRBV5-1, the J call TRBJ2-7; 8 bases map to TRBD2. V lost 0 bases to trimming and J lost 2 bases; unmatched junction nucleotides: 7. The length of the CDR3 is 16 residues. Per germline, CDR1 SGHRS and CDR2 YFSETQ.

A few counts support this clone. The genes are TRBV19 and TRBJ1-2, with D unresolved. V was trimmed by 6 bases and J by 0 bases, leaving 14 bases between them. Per germline, CDR1 LNHDA and CDR2 SQIVND (reference sequence). The CDR3 consists of 15 residues. CDR3 region: CASSPRREANYGYTF. The CDR3 DNA reads TGTGCCAGTAGCCCCCGGCGGGAGGCTAACTATGGCTACACCTTC. Looking up the rest from reference TRBV19 and TRBJ1-2 gives the full variable domain: DGGITQSPKYLFRKEGQNVTLSCEQNLNHDAMYWYRQDPGQGLRLIYYSQIVNDFQKGDIAEGYSVSREKKESFPLTVTSAQKNPTAFYLCASSPRREANYGYTFGSGTRLTVV.

V is TRBV5-4 and J is TRBJ1-6; TRBD1 aligns across 7 bases. The CDR3 covers 20 residues. After removal of 5 bases from V and 0 bases from J, the junction contained 17 bases not matched to a gene. The germline V gene encodes CDR1 SGHNT and CDR2 YYREEE (reference sequence). CDR3 loop: CASRNLRGPSRSSYNSPLHF. DNA of the CDR3: TGTGCCAGCAGAAACCTGAGGGGGCCTAGCCGTAGCTCCTATAATTCACCCCTCCACTTT.

CDR3 DNA sequence: TGTGCCAGCAGCCAAAGGGGGCGGACAGATACGCAGTATTTT. As protein: CASSQRGRTDTQYF. The genes are TRBV7-6 and TRBJ2-3; 7 bases fit TRBD1. Trimming cost V 5 bases and J 3 bases; bases outside gene matches: 5. The CDR3 runs to 14 residues. The germline V gene has CDR1 SGHVS and CDR2 FNYEAQ.

The J gene is TRBJ2-1, the V gene TRBV7-9; 8 nucleotides align to TRBD1. In germline, CDR1 is SEHNR, CDR2 FQNEAQ (reference sequence). Losses at the gene ends were 5 bases for V and 8 bases for J; bases not matched to a gene: 14. The CDR3 has 16 residues. The CDR3: CASSPQGAAGYHEQFF. The CDR3, as DNA: TGTGCCAGCAGCCCCCAGGGGGCGGCGGGATACCATGAGCAGTTCTTC.

The chain employs TRBV11-2 and TRBJ2-5; the match to TRBD1 covers 7 bases. Trimming at V came to 5 bases and at J to 2 bases, leaving 5 bases not matched to a gene. The germline V gene encodes CDR1 SGHAT and CDR2 FQNNGV. This CDR3 is built from 14 residues. CDR3 nucleotide sequence: TGTGCCAGCAGCCAACCGGGACAGCAAGAGACCCAGTACTTC. Translation: CASSQPGQQETQYF.

The CDR3 here is CAISESRDRGETQYF. The CDR3 DNA follows: TGTGCCATCAGTGAGAGCCGGGACAGGGGTGAGACCCAGTACTTC. V usage is TRBV10-3 and J usage is TRBJ2-5, with 10 bases fitting TRBD1. This CDR3 has 15 residues. The germline V gene has CDR1 ENHRY and CDR2 SYGVKD. J gave up 5 bases and V 2 bases, and 5 bases lay outside the gene matches.

The rearrangement joins TRBV27 to TRBJ2-2; perhaps TRBD2 as D (5 bases). The CDR3 sequence is 15 residues long. V lost 5 bases to trimming and J lost 3 bases, with 13 bases between them. Germline CDR1 MNHEY, CDR2 SMNVEV (reference sequence). Written as DNA, the CDR3 is TGTGCCAGCAGTCTAGCACCGAGAGACACCGGGGAGCTGTTTTTT. This translates into CASSLAPRDTGELFF.

This rearrangement joins TRBV27 to TRBJ1-2; the D gene is possibly TRBD1 (5 bases). The germline CDR1 and CDR2 sequences are MNHEY and SMNVEV (reference sequence). The V and J ends lost 4 bases and 7 bases respectively, with 16 bases between them. CDR3 length: 14 residues. The CDR3 protein is CASSSRDLRRGYTF. CDR3 nucleotides: TGTGCCAGCAGTTCAAGGGACCTAAGGCGTGGCTACACCTTC.

This clone showed up just a few times. The chain joins TRBV5-1 to TRBJ2-7; 8 nucleotides match TRBD1. The V segment lost 4 bases and the J segment 2 bases; nucleotides outside the gene matches: 2. Germline CDR1 reads SGHRS; CDR2 reads YFSETQ. The CDR3 consists of 13 residues. In DNA, the CDR3 is TGCGCCAGCAGCGGACAGGGCACCTACGAGCAGTACTTC. This sequence encodes CASSGQGTYEQYF.